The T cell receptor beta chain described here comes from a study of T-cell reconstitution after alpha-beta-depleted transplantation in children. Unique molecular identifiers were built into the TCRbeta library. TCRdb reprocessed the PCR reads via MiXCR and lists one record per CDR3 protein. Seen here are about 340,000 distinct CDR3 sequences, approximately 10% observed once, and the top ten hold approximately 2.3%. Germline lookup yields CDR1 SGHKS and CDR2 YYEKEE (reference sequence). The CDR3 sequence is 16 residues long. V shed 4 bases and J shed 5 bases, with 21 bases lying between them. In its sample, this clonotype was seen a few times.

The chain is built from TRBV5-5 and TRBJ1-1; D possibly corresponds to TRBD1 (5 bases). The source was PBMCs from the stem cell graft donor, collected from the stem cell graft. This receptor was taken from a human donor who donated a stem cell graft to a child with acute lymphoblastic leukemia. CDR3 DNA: TGTGCCAGCAGCACTCGGTGGGAGGGGAGGTGGACTGAAGCTTTCTTT. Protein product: CASSTRWEGRWTEAFF.